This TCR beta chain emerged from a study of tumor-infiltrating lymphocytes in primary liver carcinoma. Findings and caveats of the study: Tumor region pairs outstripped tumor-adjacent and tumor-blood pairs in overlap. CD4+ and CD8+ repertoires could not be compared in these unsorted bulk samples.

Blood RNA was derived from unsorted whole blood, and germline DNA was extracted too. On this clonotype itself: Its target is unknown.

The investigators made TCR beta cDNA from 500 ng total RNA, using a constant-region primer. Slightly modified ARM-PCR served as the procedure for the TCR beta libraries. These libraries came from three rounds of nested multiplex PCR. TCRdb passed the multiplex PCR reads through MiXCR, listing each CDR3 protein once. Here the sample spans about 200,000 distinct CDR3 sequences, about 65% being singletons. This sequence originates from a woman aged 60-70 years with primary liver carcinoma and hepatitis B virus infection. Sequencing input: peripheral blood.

The CDR3 DNA follows: TGCAGCGTCGAGGAAGGAAATGATGGCTACACCTTC. This gives the protein CSVEEGNDGYTF. The gene calls are TRBV29-1 and TRBJ1-2; D remains unclear. V dropped 6 bases and J dropped 6 bases, with 14 bases sitting between them. Germline CDR1 is SQVTM and CDR2 is ANQGSEA. The CDR3 is made up of 12 amino acids.